Following are 17 T cell receptor beta chains from one sample sequenced in a study of shared clonotypes between healthy human individuals. Generated by immunoSEQ multiplex PCR, the TCRdb table keeps only in-frame clones and is missing some. The sample includes some 740,000 clones, 80% to 95% of them seen just once. Terminally differentiated effector memory CD45RA+ cells were excluded from the naive CD8 cells, which were CD45RO-negative and positively selected for CCR7. The sequenced sample was naive CD8+ T cells sorted from blood. The receptors originated from a man aged 25-45 years in good health.

The chain has TRBV15 and TRBJ1-1; D is unresolved. V gave up 2 bases and J gave up 7 bases, with 8 bases separating them. Germline-derived CDR1 and CDR2 are LNHNV and YYDKDF (reference sequence). The CDR3 totals 12 residues. CDR3 nucleotide sequence: TGTGCCACCAGCAGAAGCTCGGGTGAAGCTTTCTTT. Its protein is CATSRSSGEAFF.

The sample holds a few counts of this clone. The chain recombines TRBV11-3 with TRBJ2-2; the D gene is possibly TRBD1 (6 bases). Germline CDR1 is SGHNT and CDR2 is YENEEA. The V and J ends lost 4 bases and 2 bases respectively, with 8 bases between them. The length of the CDR3 is 14 residues. DNA of the CDR3: TGTGCCAGCAGCTCGGACAGTAACACCGGGGAGCTGTTTTTT. It encodes CASSSDSNTGELFF.

The rearrangement joins TRBV13 to TRBJ2-3; possibly TRBD2 for D (6 bases). Looked up from germline, CDR1 is PRHDT and CDR2 is FYEKMQ (reference sequence). V lost 6 bases, J lost 5 bases, and 24 bases lay in between. This CDR3 comprises 17 residues. In DNA, the CDR3 is TGTGCCAGCAGGATTAGGAGGGCTAGCGCGAATGAAGATACGCAGTATTTT. Protein sequence: CASRIRRASANEDTQYF.

The chain is built from TRBV27 and TRBJ2-2, with 7 bases matching TRBD1. The CDR3 has 15 residues. V was clipped by 4 bases and J by 8 bases; unmatched bases: 10. Germline CDR1 reads MNHEY; CDR2 reads SMNVEV (reference sequence). CDR3 residues: CASSYLDRAEGELFF. The CDR3 DNA reads TGTGCCAGCAGTTATCTTGACAGGGCCGAGGGGGAGCTGTTTTTT.

In this sample, this clone turned up many times. CDR3 DNA: TGTGCCAGCAGCTACAGCGGGATGCTACAAGAGACCCAGTACTTC. Its translation: CASSYSGMLQETQYF. The rearrangement links TRBV27 to TRBJ2-5, with 7 bases aligning to TRBD2. Germline assignment: CDR1 MNHEY and CDR2 SMNVEV (reference sequence). Trimming at V came to 6 bases and at J to 2 bases, leaving 9 bases not matched to a gene. This CDR3 region has 15 residues.

The CDR3 sequence is CASSNTGHYEQYF. The CDR3 DNA reads TGTGCCAGCAGCAACACAGGACACTACGAGCAGTACTTC. The chain has TRBV11-2 and TRBJ2-7, with a tentative D call TRBD1 (5 bases). The CDR3 length is 13 residues. Trimming stripped 5 bases from V and 3 bases from J, with 11 bases between. Per the germline V gene, CDR1 is SGHAT and CDR2 is FQNNGV.

The V gene is TRBV27, the J gene TRBJ2-7; D is perhaps TRBD1 (6 bases). CDR3 length: 16 residues. Trimming took off 3 bases at V and 1 base at J, with 16 bases between the two ends. Germline CDR1 and CDR2: MNHEY and SMNVEV (reference sequence). The DNA of the CDR3 is TGTGCCAGCAGTTTTTTGGGGGCAGAGGGGTCCTACGAGCAGTACTTC. It is translated as CASSFLGAEGSYEQYF.

A note on this clone: Other DNA sequences in the sample encode the same CDR3. Here the CDR3 DNA reads TGCGCCAGCAGCTCGTCCTCGGGGCTCAGCTCCTACGAGCAGTACTTC. It codes for CASSSSSGLSSYEQYF. The chain combines TRBV5-1 with TRBJ2-7; D possibly uses TRBD1 or TRBD2 (5 bases each). The CDR3 runs 16 residues. CDR1 and CDR2 (germline): SGHRS, YFSETQ. The V end lost 3 bases, the J end lost 0 bases, and 16 bases lay between the germline ends.

The CDR3 nucleotides are TGTGCCAGCAGCCCACCGACTAGCGGGACCTACAATGAGCAGTTCTTC. It translates to CASSPPTSGTYNEQFF. The V and J genes are TRBV11-3 and TRBJ2-1; the match to TRBD2 covers 11 bases. Germline V CDR1 and CDR2: SGHNT, YENEEA. The CDR3 totals 16 residues. Unmatched junction bases numbered 5, after V lost 5 bases and J lost 2 bases.

The genes are TRBV7-3 and TRBJ2-1; D perhaps matches TRBD2 (6 bases). The germline V gene encodes CDR1 SGHTA and CDR2 FQGTGA. CDR3 length: 17 residues. The V end was cut by 6 bases, the J end by 6 bases, with 24 bases between. This CDR3 reads CASSPSFGSPKGNEQFF. The CDR3 region has the DNA TGTGCCAGCAGTCCTTCGTTCGGGAGCCCTAAGGGCAATGAGCAGTTCTTC.

The chain joins TRBV9 to TRBJ2-3; D is uncertain. Trimming shortened V by 0 bases and J by 1 base, and 9 bases separated the two germline ends. The CDR3 is 15 amino acids. The germline CDR1 and CDR2 sequences are SGDLS and YYNGEE. Here the CDR3 DNA reads TGTGCCAGCAGCGTAGGTGACACCGGCACAGATACGCAGTATTTT. It translates to CASSVGDTGTDTQYF.

CDR3 nucleotide sequence: TGTGCCAGCAGTGCGAGCGGGGCCAATGAGCAGTTCTTC. It specifies CASSASGANEQFF. This sequence joins TRBV25-1 and TRBJ2-1; 7 nucleotides align to TRBD2. The trim removed 4 bases at V and 6 bases at J, leaving 3 bases unmatched. The germline V gene encodes CDR1 MGHDK and CDR2 SYGVNS. The CDR3 sequence is 13 residues long.

The V call is TRBV19, the J call TRBJ2-7, with D tentatively TRBD2 (6 bases). The CDR3 extends over 14 amino acids. V was trimmed by 7 bases and J by 1 base, leaving 14 bases between them. Germline assignment: CDR1 LNHDA and CDR2 SQIVND (reference sequence). The CDR3 sequence: CASKTHGTSYEQYF. In nucleotides, the CDR3 is TGTGCCAGTAAAACTCATGGGACTTCCTACGAGCAGTACTTC.

This sequence joins TRBV19 and TRBJ2-3; 12 nucleotides line up with TRBD2. The V and J ends lost 7 bases and 2 bases, in that order; junction bases with no gene match: 4. Germline values: CDR1 LNHDA, CDR2 SQIVND (reference sequence). The length of the CDR3 is 15 residues. The DNA of the CDR3 is TGTGCCAGTACCCTAGCGGGAGGGTTCACAGATACGCAGTATTTT. This translates into CASTLAGGFTDTQYF.

The table lists this clone with a few counts. This chain joins TRBV27 and TRBJ2-1; the D call may be TRBD1 or TRBD2 (6 bases each). V was clipped by 2 bases and J by 9 bases, with 17 bases between them. Germline CDR1 is MNHEY and CDR2 is SMNVEV (reference sequence). The CDR3 covers 15 residues. CDR3 protein: CASSLRLGGLGEQFF. In nucleotides, the CDR3 is TGTGCCAGCAGTTTACGACTAGGGGGACTCGGTGAGCAGTTCTTC.

The gene calls are TRBV6-5 and TRBJ2-1, with 7 bases matching TRBD1. Germline assignment: CDR1 MNHEY and CDR2 SVGAGI. Trimming cost V 5 bases and J 4 bases; bases outside gene matches: 8. The CDR3 covers 15 residues. The CDR3 region has the DNA TGTGCCAGCAGTCGTCGGACAGGCGGGTACAATGAGCAGTTCTTC. Translating gives CASSRRTGGYNEQFF.

With regard to this clone: The same CDR3 arises from other DNA sequences in this sample as well. V gene TRBV11-2 combines with J gene TRBJ2-7; D is ambiguous. CDR3 length: 12 residues. V gave up 1 base and J gave up 5 bases, with 6 bases separating them. The germline gives CDR1 SGHAT, CDR2 FQNNGV. CDR3 DNA: TGTGCCAGCAGCTTAGTGGTGCACGAGCAGTACTTC. Translated, it gives CASSLVVHEQYF.